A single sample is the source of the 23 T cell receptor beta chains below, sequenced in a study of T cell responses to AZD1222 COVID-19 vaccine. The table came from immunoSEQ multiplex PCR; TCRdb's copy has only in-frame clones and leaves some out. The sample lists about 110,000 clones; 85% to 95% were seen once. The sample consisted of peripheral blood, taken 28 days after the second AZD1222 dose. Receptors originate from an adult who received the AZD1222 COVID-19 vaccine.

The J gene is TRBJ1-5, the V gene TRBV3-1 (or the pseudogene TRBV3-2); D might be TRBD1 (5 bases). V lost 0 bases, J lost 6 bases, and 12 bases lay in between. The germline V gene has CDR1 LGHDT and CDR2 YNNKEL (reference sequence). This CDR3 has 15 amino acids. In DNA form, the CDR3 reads TGTGCCAGCAGCCAAGATACCGGGGGAGGTCAGCCCCAGCATTTT. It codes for CASSQDTGGGQPQHF.

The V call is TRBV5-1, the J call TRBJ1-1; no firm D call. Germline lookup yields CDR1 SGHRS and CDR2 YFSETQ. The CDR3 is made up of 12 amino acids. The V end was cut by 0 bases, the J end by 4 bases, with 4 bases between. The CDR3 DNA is TGCGCCAGCAGCTTGGACATCACTGAAGCTTTCTTT. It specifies CASSLDITEAFF.

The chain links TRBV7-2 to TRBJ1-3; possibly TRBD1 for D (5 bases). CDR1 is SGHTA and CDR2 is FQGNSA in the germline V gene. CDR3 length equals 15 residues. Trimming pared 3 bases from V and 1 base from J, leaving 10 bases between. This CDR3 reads CASSFDSQSGNTIYF. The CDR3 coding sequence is TGTGCCAGCAGCTTCGACAGCCAGTCTGGAAACACCATATATTTT.

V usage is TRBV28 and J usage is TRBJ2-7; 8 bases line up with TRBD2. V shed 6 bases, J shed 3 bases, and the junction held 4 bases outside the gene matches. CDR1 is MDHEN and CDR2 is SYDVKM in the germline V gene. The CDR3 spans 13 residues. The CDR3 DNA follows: TGTGCCAGCAGCCCGGGACTAGACTACGAGCAGTACTTC. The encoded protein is CASSPGLDYEQYF.

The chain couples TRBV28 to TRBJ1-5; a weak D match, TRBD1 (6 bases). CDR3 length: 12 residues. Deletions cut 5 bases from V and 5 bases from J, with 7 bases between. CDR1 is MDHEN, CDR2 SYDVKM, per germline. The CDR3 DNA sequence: TGTGCCAGCAGTAACAGGGATCAGCCCCAGCATTTT. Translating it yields CASSNRDQPQHF.

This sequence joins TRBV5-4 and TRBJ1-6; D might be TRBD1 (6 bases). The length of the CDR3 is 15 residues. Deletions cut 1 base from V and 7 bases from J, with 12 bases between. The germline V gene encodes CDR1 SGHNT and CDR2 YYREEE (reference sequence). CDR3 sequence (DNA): TGTGCCAGCAGCTTGATGGACAGAGACAATTCACCCCTCCACTTT. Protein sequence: CASSLMDRDNSPLHF.

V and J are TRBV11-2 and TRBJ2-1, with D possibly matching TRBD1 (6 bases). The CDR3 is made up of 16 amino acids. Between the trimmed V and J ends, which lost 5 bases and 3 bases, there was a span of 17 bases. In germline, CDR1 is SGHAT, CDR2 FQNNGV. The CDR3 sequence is CASSPGQGMIYNEQFF. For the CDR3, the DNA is TGTGCCAGCAGCCCAGGGCAGGGGATGATCTACAATGAGCAGTTCTTC. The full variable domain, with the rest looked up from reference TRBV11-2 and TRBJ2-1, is EAGVAQSPRYKIIEKRQSVAFWCNPISGHATLYWYQQILGQGPKLLIQFQNNGVVDDSQLPKDRFSAERLKGVDSTLKIQPAKLEDSAVYLCASSPGQGMIYNEQFFGPGTRLTVL.

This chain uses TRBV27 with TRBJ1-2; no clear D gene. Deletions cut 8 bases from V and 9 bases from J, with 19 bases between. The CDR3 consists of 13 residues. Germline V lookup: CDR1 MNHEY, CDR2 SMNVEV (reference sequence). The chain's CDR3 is CASSPREGRRYTF. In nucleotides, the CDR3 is TGTGCCAGCTCCCCCCGGGAGGGCAGACGCTACACCTTC.

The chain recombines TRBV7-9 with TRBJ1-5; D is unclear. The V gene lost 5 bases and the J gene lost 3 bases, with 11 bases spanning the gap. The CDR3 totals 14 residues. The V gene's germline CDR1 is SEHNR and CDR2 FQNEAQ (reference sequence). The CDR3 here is CASSLGWINQPQHF. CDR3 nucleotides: TGTGCCAGCAGCCTAGGGTGGATCAATCAGCCCCAGCATTTT.

CDR3 residues: CASSVAGSSGAANTGELFF. The DNA of the CDR3 is TGTGCCAGCAGCGTAGCGGGCTCTTCGGGGGCTGCGAACACCGGGGAGCTGTTTTTT. V gene TRBV9 combines with J gene TRBJ2-2; the D gene could be TRBD1 or TRBD2 (6 bases each). Germline CDR1 SGDLS, CDR2 YYNGEE. Trimming removed 0 bases at V and 0 bases at J, with 18 bases between. The CDR3 has 19 residues.

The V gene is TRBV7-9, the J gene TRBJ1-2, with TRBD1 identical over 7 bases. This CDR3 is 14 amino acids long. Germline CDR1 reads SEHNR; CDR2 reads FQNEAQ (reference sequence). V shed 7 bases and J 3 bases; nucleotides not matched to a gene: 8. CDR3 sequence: CASNQWGTDYGYTF. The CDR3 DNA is TGTGCCAGCAACCAATGGGGGACAGACTATGGCTACACCTTC.

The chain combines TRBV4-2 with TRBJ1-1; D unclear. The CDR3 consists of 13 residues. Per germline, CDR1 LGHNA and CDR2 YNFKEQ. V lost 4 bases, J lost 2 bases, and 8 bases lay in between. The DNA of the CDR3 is TGTGCCAGCAGCCGGACCGAAAACACTGAAGCTTTCTTT. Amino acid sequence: CASSRTENTEAFF.

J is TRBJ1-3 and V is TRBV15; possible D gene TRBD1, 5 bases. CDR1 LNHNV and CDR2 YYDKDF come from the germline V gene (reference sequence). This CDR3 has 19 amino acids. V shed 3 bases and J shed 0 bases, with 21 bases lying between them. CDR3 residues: CATSRMVGRDFYSGNTIYF. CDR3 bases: TGTGCCACCAGCAGGATGGTAGGGAGGGACTTTTACTCTGGAAACACCATATATTTT.

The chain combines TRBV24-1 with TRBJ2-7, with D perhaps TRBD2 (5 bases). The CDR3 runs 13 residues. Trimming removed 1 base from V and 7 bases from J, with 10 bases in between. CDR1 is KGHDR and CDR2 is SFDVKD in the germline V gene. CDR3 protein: CATSDFRTQEQYF. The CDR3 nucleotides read TGTGCCACCAGTGATTTTCGGACTCAAGAGCAGTACTTC.

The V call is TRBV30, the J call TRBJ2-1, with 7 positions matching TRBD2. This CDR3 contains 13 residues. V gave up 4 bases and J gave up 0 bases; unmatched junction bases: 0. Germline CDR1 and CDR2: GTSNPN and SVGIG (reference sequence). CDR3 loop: CAWTSGSYNEQFF. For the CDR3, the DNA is TGTGCCTGGACTAGCGGCTCCTACAATGAGCAGTTCTTC. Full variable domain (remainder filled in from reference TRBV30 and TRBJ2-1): SQTIHQWPATLVQPVGSPLSLECTVEGTSNPNLYWYRQAAGRGLQLLFYSVGIGQISSEVPQNLSASRPQDRQFILSSKKLLLSDSGFYLCAWTSGSYNEQFFGPGTRLTVL.

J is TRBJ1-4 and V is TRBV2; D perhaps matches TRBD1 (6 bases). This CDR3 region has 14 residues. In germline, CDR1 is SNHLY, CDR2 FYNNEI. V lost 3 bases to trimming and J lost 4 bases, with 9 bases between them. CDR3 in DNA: TGTGCCAGCAGTGACGACAGGTTTAATGAAAAACTGTTTTTT. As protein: CASSDDRFNEKLFF.

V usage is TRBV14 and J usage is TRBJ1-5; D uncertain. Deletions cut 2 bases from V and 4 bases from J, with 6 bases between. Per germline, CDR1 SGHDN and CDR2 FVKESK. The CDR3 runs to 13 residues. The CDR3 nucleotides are TGTGCCAGCAGCCAACAGATTAATCAGCCCCAGCATTTT. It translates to CASSQQINQPQHF.

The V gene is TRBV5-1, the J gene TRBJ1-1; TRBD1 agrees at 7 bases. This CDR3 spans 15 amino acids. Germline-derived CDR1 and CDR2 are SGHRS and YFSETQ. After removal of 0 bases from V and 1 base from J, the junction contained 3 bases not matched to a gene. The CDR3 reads CASSLGDSSNTEAFF. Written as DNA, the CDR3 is TGCGCCAGCAGCTTGGGGGACAGCTCGAACACTGAAGCTTTCTTT.

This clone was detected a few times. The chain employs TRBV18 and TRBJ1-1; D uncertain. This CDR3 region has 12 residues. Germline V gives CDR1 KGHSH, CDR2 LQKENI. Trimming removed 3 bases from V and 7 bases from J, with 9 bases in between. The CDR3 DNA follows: TGTGCCAGCTCACCTCAGCAGTATGAAGCTTTCTTT. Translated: CASSPQQYEAFF.

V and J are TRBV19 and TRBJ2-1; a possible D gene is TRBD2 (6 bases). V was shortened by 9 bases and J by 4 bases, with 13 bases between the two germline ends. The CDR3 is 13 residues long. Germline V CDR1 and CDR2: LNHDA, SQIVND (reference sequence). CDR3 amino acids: CARFWREYNEQFF. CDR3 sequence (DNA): TGTGCCAGGTTCTGGAGGGAATACAATGAGCAGTTCTTC.

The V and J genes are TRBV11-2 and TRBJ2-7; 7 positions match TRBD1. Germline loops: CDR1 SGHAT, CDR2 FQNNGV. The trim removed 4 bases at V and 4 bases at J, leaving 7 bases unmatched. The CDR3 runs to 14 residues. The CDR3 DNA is TGTGCCAGCAGCTCCTTAGGGGGCCTATACGAGCAGTACTTC. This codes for CASSSLGGLYEQYF.

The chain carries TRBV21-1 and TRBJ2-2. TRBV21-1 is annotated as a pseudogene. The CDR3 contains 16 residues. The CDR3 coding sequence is TGTGCCAGCAGCAAAGGGTTCGGCAGTAACACCGGGGAGCTGTTTTTT. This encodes CASSKGFGSNTGELFF.

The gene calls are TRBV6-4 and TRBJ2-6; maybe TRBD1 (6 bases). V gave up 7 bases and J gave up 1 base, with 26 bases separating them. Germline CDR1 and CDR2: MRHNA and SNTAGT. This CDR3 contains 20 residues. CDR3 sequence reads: CASNLMVPGASASGANVLTF. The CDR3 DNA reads TGTGCCAGCAATCTCATGGTTCCAGGGGCCTCCGCGTCTGGGGCCAACGTCCTGACTTTC.